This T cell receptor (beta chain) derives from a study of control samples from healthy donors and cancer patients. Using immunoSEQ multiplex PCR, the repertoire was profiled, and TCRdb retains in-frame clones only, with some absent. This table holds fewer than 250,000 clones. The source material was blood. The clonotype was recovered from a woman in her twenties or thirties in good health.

The CDR3 sequence: CASSYGPGYGYTF. DNA for the CDR3: TGTGCCAGCAGTTACGGTCCGGGATATGGCTACACCTTC. The chain is built from TRBV6-5 and TRBJ1-2; D is undetermined. CDR1 is MNHEY and CDR2 is SVGAGI in the germline V gene. The V and J ends lost 2 bases and 5 bases respectively, with 9 bases between them. The CDR3 has 13 amino acids.